This T cell receptor (beta chain) emerged from a study of blood T cell repertoires in COVID-19. About the study: COVID-19 samples collected from the United States, Italy and Spain covered acute and convalescent phases. PBMCs, B-cell-depleted T cells, or T cells provided the cDNA or gDNA that made up the material.

Trimming removed 0 bases from V and 7 bases from J, with 14 bases in between. The CDR3 sequence is 15 residues long. From germline, CDR1 is SGHRS and CDR2 YFSETQ. Authors' processing steps: It was from reference gene primer amplification that nucleated cell counts were estimated. The assay was immunoSEQ multiplex PCR, and TCRdb's table has in-frame clones only and misses some. The DNA was the basis for D and trimming; V, J and clone size are from that table. The sample carries fewer than 120,000 clones, under 75% recorded once. Sequences were obtained from peripheral blood. The origin of this receptor is a woman aged 60-70 years with acute or convalescent COVID-19. V usage is TRBV5-1 and J usage is TRBJ2-1; possible D gene TRBD2, 7 bases. CDR3 sequence reads: CASSLDGGPTNEQFF. The CDR3 bases are TGCGCCAGCAGCTTGGACGGGGGGCCAACGAATGAGCAGTTCTTC.